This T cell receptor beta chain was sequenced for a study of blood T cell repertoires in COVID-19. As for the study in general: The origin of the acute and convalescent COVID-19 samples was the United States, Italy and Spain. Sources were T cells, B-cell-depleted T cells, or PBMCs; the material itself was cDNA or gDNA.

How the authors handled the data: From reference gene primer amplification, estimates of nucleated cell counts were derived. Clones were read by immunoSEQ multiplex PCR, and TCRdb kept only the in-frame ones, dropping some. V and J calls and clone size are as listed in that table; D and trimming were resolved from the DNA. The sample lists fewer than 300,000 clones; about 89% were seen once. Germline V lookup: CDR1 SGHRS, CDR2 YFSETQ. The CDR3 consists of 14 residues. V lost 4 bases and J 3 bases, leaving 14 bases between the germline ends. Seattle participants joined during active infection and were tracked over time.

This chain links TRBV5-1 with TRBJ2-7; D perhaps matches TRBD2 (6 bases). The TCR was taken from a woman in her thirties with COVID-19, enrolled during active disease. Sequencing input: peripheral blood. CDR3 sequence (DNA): TGCGCCAGCAGCCACGGAGGGCCCCGCTACGAGCAGTACTTC. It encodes CASSHGGPRYEQYF.